This record concerns one T cell receptor beta chain sequence. No antigen is known for it. This CDR3 is 13 amino acids long. This entry is derived from a study of human CD8 memory T cell subsets. The study, taken as a whole, reports: The sequencing covered T cell receptor beta chains alone. The T cell repertoires of the stem-like memory and precursor exhausted subsets exhibited minimal overlap with one another.

RNA originated from duplicate vials containing about 140,000 sorted CD8+ T cells per subset. UMI-labeled 5' RACE generated the TCR beta libraries. Original handling: From around 3,000 to 20,000 functional CDR3 beta clonotypes were held in each TCR beta library. From the 5' RACE reads, TCRdb lists one entry per CDR3 protein and no DNA. TCRdb's processing, not the authors' own work, is the source of the V and J calls. Reported are roughly 5,600 distinct CDR3 sequences; the ten largest clones contain less than 35%. The sequencing input was CD8+ effector memory T cells (TEM) sorted from PBMCs. Subset: effector memory CD8 T cells, CCR7- CD45RO+ CD95+. The source is a human donor in good health. V and J are TRBV12-3 or TRBV12-4 and TRBJ2-7; the D call of TRBD2 rests on TCRdb alone, since no DNA is present to check it. The CDR3 sequence: CASSPGLVYEQYF.